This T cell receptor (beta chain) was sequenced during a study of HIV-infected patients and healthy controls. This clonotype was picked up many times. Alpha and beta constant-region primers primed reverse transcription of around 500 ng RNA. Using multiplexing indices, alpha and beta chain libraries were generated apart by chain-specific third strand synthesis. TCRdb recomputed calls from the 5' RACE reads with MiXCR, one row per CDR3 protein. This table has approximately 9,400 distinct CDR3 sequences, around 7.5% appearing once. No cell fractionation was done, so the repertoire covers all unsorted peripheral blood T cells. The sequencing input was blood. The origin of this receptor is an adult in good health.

CDR3 in amino acids: CASNRRSVNTEAFF. In nucleotides, the CDR3 is TGTGCCAGTAACAGGCGTTCTGTGAACACTGAAGCTTTCTTT. The rearrangement joins TRBV19 to TRBJ1-1; maybe TRBD1 (5 bases). V gave up 7 bases and J gave up 0 bases, with 12 bases separating them. Germline CDR1 reads LNHDA; CDR2 reads SQIVND (reference sequence). The CDR3 spans 14 residues.